A single T cell receptor beta chain is shown here with its context. Method: immunoSEQ multiplex PCR; TCRdb's copy keeps in-frame clones and lacks some. The repertoire holds 68,000 or so clones, with 85% to 95% as singletons. CDR3 length: 15 amino acids. The ends lost 5 bases at V and 4 bases at J; junction bases unmatched: 6. CDR1 is SGHAT and CDR2 is FQNNGV in the germline V gene. This record comes from a study of T cell clones after liver transplantation. On the study more broadly: Samples came from ITN030ST, which attempted immunosuppression withdrawal within 2 years of liver transplantation. Post-transplant blood was tracked for graft-donor-reactive T cell clones identified in a pre-transplant mixed lymphocyte reaction.

Source: CD4+ T cells from blood, taken around 25 months after liver transplant. This chain uses TRBV11-2 with TRBJ2-3, with 10 bases that match TRBD2. This receptor was taken from a human patient who received a liver transplant. A subset of T cells may come from the graft donor. The CDR3 nucleotides read TGTGCCAGCAGCCCCACAGCGGGAGGGGCAGATACGCAGTATTTT. This encodes CASSPTAGGADTQYF.